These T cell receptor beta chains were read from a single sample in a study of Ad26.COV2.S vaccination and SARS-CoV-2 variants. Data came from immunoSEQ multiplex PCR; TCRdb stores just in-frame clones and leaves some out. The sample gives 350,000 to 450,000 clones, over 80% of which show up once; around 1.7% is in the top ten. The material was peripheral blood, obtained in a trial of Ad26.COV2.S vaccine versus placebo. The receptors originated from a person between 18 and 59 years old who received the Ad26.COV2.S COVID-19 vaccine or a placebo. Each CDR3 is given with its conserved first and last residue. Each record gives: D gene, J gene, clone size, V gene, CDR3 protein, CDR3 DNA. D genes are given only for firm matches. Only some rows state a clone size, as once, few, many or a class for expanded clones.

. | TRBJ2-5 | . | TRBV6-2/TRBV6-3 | CASSYSAGRETQYF | TGTGCCAGCAGTTATTCCGCAGGGCGAGAGACCCAGTACTTC
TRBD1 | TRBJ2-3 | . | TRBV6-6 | CASSHRGFTDTQYF | TGTGCCAGCAGTCACAGGGGATTCACAGATACGCAGTATTTT
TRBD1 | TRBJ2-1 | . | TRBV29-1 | CSVEDPGTGFF | TGCAGCGTTGAAGACCCCGGGACAGGATTCTTC
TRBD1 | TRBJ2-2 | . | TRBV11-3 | CASSSGGQGRWAGELFF | TGTGCCAGCAGCTCCGGGGGACAGGGGCGGTGGGCCGGGGAGCTGTTTTTT
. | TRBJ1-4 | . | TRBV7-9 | CASSFNGATNEKLFF | TGTGCCAGCAGCTTCAACGGAGCAACTAATGAAAAACTGTTTTTT
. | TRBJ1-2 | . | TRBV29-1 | CSVSTGKSNYGYTF | TGCAGCGTTTCAACAGGGAAATCTAACTATGGCTACACCTTC
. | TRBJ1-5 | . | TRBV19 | CATSVGAAQPQHF | TGTGCCACCAGCGTTGGGGCGGCGCAGCCCCAGCATTTT
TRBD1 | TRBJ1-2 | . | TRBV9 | CASSANRGGGGYTF | TGTGCCAGCAGCGCAAACAGGGGTGGAGGGGGCTACACCTTC
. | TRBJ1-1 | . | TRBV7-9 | CASSLALGNTEAFF | TGTGCCAGCAGCTTAGCGCTGGGGAACACTGAAGCTTTCTTT
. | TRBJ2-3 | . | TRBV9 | CASSVGRPIGFNWDTQYF | TGTGCCAGCAGCGTAGGGCGCCCCATCGGTTTTAATTGGGATACGCAGTATTTT
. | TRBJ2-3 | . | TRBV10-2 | CASTGASSTDTQYF | TGCGCCAGCACGGGGGCATCTAGCACAGATACGCAGTATTTT
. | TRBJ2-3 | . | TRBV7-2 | CASSLRASTFGTDTQYF | TGTGCCAGCAGCTTACGGGCTTCCACCTTTGGCACAGATACGCAGTATTTT
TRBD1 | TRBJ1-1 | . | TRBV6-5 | CASSNRGGGTEAFF | TGTGCCAGCAGTAACAGGGGCGGGGGGACTGAAGCTTTCTTT
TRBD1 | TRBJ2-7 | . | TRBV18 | CASSLRTGGPYEQYF | TGTGCCAGCTCACTTCGGACAGGGGGACCCTACGAGCAGTACTTC
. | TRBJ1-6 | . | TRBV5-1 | CASSLAYSSYNSPLHF | TGCGCCAGCAGCTTGGCCTACAGTTCCTATAATTCACCCCTCCACTTT
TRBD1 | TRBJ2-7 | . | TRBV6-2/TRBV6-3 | CASSYDRTGTRSYEQYF | TGTGCCAGCAGTTACGATCGGACAGGGACGAGATCCTACGAGCAGTACTTC
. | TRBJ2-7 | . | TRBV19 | CASSIGQVDEQYF | TGTGCCAGTAGTATTGGGCAGGTGGACGAGCAGTACTTC
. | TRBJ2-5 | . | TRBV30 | CAWSPSGAQYF | TGTGCCTGGAGCCCGTCCGGGGCCCAGTACTTC
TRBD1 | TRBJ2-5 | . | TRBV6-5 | CASSYDREETQYF | TGTGCCAGCAGTTACGACAGGGAAGAGACCCAGTACTTC
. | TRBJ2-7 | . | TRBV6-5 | CASSYSWQAYEQYF | TGTGCCAGCAGTTACTCGTGGCAGGCCTACGAGCAGTACTTC
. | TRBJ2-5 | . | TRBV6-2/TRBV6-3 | CASSIRVGLQETQYF | TGTGCCAGCAGCATAAGAGTAGGCCTCCAAGAGACCCAGTACTTC
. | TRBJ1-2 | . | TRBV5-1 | CASSLGSAGFYGYTF | TGCGCCAGCAGCTTGGGTTCAGCAGGGTTCTATGGCTACACCTTC
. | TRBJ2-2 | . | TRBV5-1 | CASSWTVSGELFF | TGCGCCAGCAGCTGGACAGTTTCCGGGGAGCTGTTTTTT
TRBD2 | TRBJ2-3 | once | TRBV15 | CATSIPTSGGALDTQYF | TGTGCCACCAGCATACCGACTAGCGGGGGGGCCCTAGATACGCAGTATTTT
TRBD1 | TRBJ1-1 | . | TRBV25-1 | CASSTPGTGGTEAFF | TGTGCCAGCAGTACCCCCGGGACAGGGGGCACTGAAGCTTTCTTT
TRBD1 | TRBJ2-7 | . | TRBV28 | CASSYQPGQGAGEQYF | TGTGCCAGCAGTTACCAACCGGGACAGGGGGCGGGTGAGCAGTACTTC
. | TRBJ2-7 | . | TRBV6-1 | CASSYWASSGEQYF | TGTGCCAGCAGTTATTGGGCGTCCTCGGGCGAGCAGTACTTC
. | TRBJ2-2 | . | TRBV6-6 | CASSYSWDTGELFF | TGTGCCAGCAGTTACTCTTGGGACACCGGGGAGCTGTTTTTT
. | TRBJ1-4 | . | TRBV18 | CASSPLSRPEKLFF | TGTGCCAGCTCACCCCTCTCCCGTCCTGAAAAACTGTTTTTT
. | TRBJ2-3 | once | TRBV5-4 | CASSPEGGRDTQYF | TGTGCCAGCAGCCCGGAGGGGGGCCGCGATACGCAGTATTTT
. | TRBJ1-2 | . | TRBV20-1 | CSASGTIKSRGYTF | TGCAGTGCTAGTGGGACCATAAAATCGAGGGGCTACACCTTC
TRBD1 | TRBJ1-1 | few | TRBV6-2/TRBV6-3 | CASSYFTDRGTEAFF | TGTGCCAGCAGTTACTTCACGGACAGGGGGACTGAAGCTTTCTTT
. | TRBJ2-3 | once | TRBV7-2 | CASSPPPGRTDTQYF | TGTGCCAGCAGCCCCCCCCCGGGCCGCACAGATACGCAGTATTTT
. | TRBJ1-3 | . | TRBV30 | CAWFTMTSGNTIYF | TGTGCCTGGTTCACAATGACCTCTGGAAACACCATATATTTT
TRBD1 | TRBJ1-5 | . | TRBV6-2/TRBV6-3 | CASSHGQAVFNQPQHF | TGTGCCAGCAGCCACGGACAGGCAGTTTTTAATCAGCCCCAGCATTTT
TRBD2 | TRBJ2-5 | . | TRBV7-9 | CASSHGLAGAQETQYF | TGTGCCAGCAGCCACGGACTAGCGGGGGCCCAAGAGACCCAGTACTTC
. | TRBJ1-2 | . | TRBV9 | CASSIAKDYGYTF | TGTGCCAGCAGCATCGCAAAGGACTATGGCTACACCTTC
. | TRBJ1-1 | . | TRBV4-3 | CASSPIAGNEAFF | TGCGCCAGCAGCCCTATCGCCGGGAATGAAGCTTTCTTT
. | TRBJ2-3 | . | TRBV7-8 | CASSFVGASTDTQYF | TGTGCCAGCAGCTTCGTGGGAGCTAGCACAGATACGCAGTATTTT
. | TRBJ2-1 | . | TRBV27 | CASRRWGYNEQFF | TGTGCCAGCAGGCGATGGGGATACAATGAGCAGTTCTTC
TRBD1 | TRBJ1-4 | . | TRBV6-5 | CASSRRGRGEKLFF | TGTGCCAGCAGTAGAAGGGGGCGCGGTGAAAAACTGTTTTTT
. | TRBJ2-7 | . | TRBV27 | CASSSSGVIGEQYF | TGTGCCAGCAGTTCCTCGGGGGTCATCGGCGAGCAGTACTTC
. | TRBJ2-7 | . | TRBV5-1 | CASSWGTGVYEQYF | TGCGCCAGCAGCTGGGGGACCGGTGTCTACGAGCAGTACTTC
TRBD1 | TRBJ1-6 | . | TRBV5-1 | CASSSTGTGDSPLHF | TGCGCCAGCAGCTCGACCGGGACAGGGGATTCACCCCTCCACTTT
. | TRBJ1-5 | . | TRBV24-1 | CATSELYRTNQPQHF | TGTGCCACCAGTGAGCTTTACCGGACAAATCAGCCCCAGCATTTT
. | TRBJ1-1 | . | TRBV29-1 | CSAGAANTEAFF | TGCAGCGCCGGGGCAGCGAACACTGAAGCTTTCTTT
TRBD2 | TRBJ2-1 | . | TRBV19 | CASSIPSGVAYNEQFF | TGTGCCAGTAGTATTCCTAGCGGGGTCGCCTACAATGAGCAGTTCTTC
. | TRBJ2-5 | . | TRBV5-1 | CASSPLTRGETQYF | TGCGCCAGCAGCCCCCTGACAAGAGGAGAGACCCAGTACTTC
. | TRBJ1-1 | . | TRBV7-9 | CASSFQRVAEAFF | TGTGCCAGCAGCTTTCAAAGGGTCGCTGAAGCTTTCTTT
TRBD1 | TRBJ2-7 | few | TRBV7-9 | CASSSTGTGRSYEQYF | TGTGCCAGCAGCTCCACCGGGACAGGGAGATCCTACGAGCAGTACTTC
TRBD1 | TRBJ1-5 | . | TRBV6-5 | CASRSGSQGFQPQHF | TGTGCCAGCAGGAGCGGGTCACAGGGGTTTCAGCCCCAGCATTTT
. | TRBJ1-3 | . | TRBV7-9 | CASSRDTGNTIYF | TGTGCCAGCAGCCGAGACACTGGAAACACCATATATTTT
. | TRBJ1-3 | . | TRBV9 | CASSADVNAGNTIYF | TGTGCCAGCAGCGCTGATGTAAACGCCGGAAACACCATATATTTT
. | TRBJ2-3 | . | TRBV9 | CASSNTDTQYF | TGTGCCAGCAGCAACACAGATACGCAGTATTTT